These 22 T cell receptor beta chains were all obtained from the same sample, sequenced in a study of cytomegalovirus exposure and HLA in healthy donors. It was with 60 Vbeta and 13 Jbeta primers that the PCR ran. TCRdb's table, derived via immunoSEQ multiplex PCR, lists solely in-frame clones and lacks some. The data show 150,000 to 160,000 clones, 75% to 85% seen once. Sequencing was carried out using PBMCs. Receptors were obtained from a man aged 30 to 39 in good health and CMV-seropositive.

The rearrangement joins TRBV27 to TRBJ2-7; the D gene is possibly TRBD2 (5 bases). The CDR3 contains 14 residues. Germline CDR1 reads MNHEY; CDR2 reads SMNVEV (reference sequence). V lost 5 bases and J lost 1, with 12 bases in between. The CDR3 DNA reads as TGTGCCAGCAGTCGTTCTCCGGGATCCTACGAGCAGTACTTC. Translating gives CASSRSPGSYEQYF.

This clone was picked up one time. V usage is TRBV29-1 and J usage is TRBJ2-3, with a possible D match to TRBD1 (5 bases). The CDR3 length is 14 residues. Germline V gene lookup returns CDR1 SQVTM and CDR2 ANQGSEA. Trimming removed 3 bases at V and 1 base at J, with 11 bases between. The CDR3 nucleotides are TGCAGCGTTGATGCAGGGCTGGGCACAGATACGCAGTATTTT. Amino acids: CSVDAGLGTDTQYF.

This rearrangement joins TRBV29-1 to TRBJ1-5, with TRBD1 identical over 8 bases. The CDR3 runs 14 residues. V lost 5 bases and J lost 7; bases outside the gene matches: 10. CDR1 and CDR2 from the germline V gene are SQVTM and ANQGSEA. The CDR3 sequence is CSVSLGQASQPQHF. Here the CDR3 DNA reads TGCAGCGTTAGTCTGGGACAGGCCAGCCAGCCCCAGCATTTT. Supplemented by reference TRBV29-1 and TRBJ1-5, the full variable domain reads SAVISQKPSRDICQRGTSLTIQCQVDSQVTMMFWYRQQPGQSLTLIATANQGSEATYESGFVIDKFPISRPNLTFSTLTVSNMSPEDSSIYLCSVSLGQASQPQHFGDGTRLSIL.

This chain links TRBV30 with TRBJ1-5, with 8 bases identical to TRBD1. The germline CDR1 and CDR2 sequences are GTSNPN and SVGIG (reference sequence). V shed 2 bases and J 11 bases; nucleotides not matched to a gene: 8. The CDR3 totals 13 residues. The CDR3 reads CAWSLVDRGTQHF. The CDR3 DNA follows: TGTGCCTGGAGTTTGGTTGACAGGGGAACCCAGCATTTT.

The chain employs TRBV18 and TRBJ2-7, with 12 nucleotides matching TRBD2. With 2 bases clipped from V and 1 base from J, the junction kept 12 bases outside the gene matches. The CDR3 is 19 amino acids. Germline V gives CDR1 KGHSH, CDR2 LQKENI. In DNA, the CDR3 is TGTGCCAGCTCACCATTTGAGCTAGCGGGAGGGCTGGGGTCCTACGAGCAGTACTTC. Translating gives CASSPFELAGGLGSYEQYF. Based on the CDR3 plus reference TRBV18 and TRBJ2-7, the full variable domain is NAGVMQNPRHLVRRRGQEARLRCSPMKGHSHVYWYRQLPEEGLKFMVYLQKENIIDESGMPKERFSAEFPKEGPSILRIQQVVRGDSAAYFCASSPFELAGGLGSYEQYFGPGTRLTVT.

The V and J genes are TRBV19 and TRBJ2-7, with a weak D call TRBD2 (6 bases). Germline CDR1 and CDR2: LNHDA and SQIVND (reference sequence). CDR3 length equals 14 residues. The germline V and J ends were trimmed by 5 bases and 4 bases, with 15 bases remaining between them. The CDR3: CASSLIPGGYEQYF. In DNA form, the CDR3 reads TGTGCCAGTAGTCTAATCCCCGGGGGTTACGAGCAGTACTTC.

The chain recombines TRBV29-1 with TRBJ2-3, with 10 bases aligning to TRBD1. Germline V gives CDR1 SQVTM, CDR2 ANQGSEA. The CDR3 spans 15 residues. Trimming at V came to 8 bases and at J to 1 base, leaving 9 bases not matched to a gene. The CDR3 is CSTPRQGAGTDTQYF. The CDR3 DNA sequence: TGCAGCACCCCCCGACAGGGGGCTGGCACAGATACGCAGTATTTT.

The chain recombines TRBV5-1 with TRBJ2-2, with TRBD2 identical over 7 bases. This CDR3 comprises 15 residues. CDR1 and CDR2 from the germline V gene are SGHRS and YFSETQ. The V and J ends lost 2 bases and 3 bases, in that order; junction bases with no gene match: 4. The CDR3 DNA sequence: TGCGCCAGCAGCTTTGTGGGAGGGGACACCGGGGAGCTGTTTTTT. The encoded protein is CASSFVGGDTGELFF.

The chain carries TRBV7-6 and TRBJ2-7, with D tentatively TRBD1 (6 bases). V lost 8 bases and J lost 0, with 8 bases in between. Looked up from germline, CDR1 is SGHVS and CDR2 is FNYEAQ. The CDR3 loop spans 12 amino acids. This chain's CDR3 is CASADSSYEQYF. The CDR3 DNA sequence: TGTGCCAGCGCGGACAGCTCCTACGAGCAGTACTTC.

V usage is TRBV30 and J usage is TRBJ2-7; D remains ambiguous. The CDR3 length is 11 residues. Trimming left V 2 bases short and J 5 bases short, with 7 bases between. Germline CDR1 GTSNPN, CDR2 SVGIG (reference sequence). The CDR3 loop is CAWSFRDEQYF. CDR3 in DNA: TGTGCCTGGAGTTTTCGGGACGAGCAGTACTTC. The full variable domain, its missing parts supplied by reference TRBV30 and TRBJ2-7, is SQTIHQWPATLVQPVGSPLSLECTVEGTSNPNLYWYRQAAGRGLQLLFYSVGIGQISSEVPQNLSASRPQDRQFILSSKKLLLSDSGFYLCAWSFRDEQYFGPGTRLTVT.

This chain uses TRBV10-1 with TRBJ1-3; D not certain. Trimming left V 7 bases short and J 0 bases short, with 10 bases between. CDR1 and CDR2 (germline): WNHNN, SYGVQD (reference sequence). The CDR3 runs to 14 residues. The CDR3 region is CASTAGGSGNTIYF. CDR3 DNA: TGCGCCAGCACCGCGGGTGGCTCTGGAAACACCATATATTTT.

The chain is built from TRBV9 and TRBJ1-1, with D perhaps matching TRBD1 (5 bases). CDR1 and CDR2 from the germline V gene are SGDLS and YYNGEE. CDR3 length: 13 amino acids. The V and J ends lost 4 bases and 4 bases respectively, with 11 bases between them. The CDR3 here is CASSLEGFTEAFF. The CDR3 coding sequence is TGTGCCAGCAGCTTAGAGGGGTTCACTGAAGCTTTCTTT.

Written as DNA, the CDR3 is TGTGCCAGCAGCAGTGATAGGGGGTCCTACAATGAGCAGTTCTTC. Its protein is CASSSDRGSYNEQFF. This rearrangement joins TRBV11-2 to TRBJ2-1; D is possibly TRBD1 (6 bases). V was clipped by 5 bases and J by 1 base, with 12 bases between them. The CDR3 has 15 amino acids. Germline lookup yields CDR1 SGHAT and CDR2 FQNNGV.

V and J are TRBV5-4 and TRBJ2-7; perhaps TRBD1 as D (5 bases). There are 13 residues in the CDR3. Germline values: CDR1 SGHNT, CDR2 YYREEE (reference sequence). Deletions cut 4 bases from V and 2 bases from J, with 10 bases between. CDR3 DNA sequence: TGTGCCAGCAGCCCGTCAGGGACCTACGAGCAGTACTTC. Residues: CASSPSGTYEQYF.

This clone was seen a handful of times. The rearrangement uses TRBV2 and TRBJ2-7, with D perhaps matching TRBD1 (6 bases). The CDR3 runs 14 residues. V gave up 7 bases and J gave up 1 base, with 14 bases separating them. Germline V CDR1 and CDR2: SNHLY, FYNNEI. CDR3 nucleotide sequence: TGTGCCAGCATCCTAGAGGGGGTTTCCTACGAGCAGTACTTC. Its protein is CASILEGVSYEQYF.

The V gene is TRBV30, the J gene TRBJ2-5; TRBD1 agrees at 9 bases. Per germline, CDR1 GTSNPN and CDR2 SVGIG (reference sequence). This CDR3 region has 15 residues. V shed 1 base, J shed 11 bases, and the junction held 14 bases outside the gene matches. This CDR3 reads CAWSDPRTGVDEQYF. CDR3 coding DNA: TGTGCCTGGAGTGACCCCCGGACAGGGGTTGATGAGCAGTACTTC.

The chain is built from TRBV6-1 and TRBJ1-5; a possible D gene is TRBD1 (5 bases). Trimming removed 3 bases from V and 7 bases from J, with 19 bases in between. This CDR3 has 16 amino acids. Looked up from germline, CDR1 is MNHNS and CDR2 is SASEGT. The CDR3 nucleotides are TGTGCCAGCAGTGACCAGGGCCCACTTTTCAGGCAGCCCCAGCATTTT. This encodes CASSDQGPLFRQPQHF.

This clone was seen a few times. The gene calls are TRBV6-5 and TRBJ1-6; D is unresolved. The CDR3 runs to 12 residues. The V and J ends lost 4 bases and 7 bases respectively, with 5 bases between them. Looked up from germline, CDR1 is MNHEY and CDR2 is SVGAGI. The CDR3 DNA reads TGTGCCAGCAGTTCGGGGAATTCACCCCTCCACTTT. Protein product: CASSSGNSPLHF.

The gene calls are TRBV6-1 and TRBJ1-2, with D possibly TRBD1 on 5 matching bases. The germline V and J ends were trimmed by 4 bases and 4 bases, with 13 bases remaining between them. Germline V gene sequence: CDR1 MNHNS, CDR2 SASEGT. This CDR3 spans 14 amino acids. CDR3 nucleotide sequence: TGTGCCAGCAGTGCCCGGGACTCCGTCTATGGCTACACCTTC. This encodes CASSARDSVYGYTF.

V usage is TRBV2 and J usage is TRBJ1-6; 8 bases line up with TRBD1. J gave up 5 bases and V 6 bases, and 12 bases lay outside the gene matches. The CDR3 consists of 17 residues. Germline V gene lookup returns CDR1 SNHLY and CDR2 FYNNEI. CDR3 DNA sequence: TGTGCCAGCAGACCTCAAGGACAGGGCCTTAATAATTCACCCCTCCACTTT. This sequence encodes CASRPQGQGLNNSPLHF. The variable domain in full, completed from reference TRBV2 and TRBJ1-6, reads EPEVTQTPSHQVTQMGQEVILRCVPISNHLYFYWYRQILGQKVEFLVSFYNNEISEKSEIFDDQFSVERPDGSNFTLKIRSTKLEDSAMYFCASRPQGQGLNNSPLHFGNGTRLTVT.

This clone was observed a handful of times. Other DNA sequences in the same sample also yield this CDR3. As DNA, the CDR3 is TGTGCCAGCAGCTCTCAGGGGGGCACTGAAGCTTTCTTT. It yields the protein CASSSQGGTEAFF. The chain combines TRBV7-2 with TRBJ1-1; 7 positions agree with TRBD1. CDR3 length equals 13 residues. The germline CDR1 and CDR2 sequences are SGHTA and FQGNSA. Losses at the gene ends were 4 bases for V and 4 bases for J; bases not matched to a gene: 3.

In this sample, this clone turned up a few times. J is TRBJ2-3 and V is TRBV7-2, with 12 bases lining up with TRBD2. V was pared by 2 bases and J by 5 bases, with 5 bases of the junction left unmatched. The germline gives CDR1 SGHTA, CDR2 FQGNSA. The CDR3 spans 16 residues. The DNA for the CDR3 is TGTGCCAGCAGCTTACTAGCGGGGGGGCAGGGAGATACGCAGTATTTT. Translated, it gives CASSLLAGGQGDTQYF.